This TCR beta chain is drawn from a study of blood T cell repertoires in COVID-19. Study in general: The study drew acute and convalescent COVID-19 samples from the United States, Italy and Spain.

Methods used by the authors: For nucleated cells, counts were estimated from reference gene primer amplification. TCRdb's copy holds only in-frame clones and misses some; the assay was immunoSEQ multiplex PCR. D and trimming were read from the DNA, whereas the V and J calls and clone size are those reported in that table. The table includes about 75,000 clones, approximately 86% detected once. This CDR3 is built from 17 residues. Per germline, CDR1 LNHDA and CDR2 SQIVND (reference sequence). Trimming shortened V by 6 bases and J by 7 bases, and 22 bases separated the two germline ends. Seattle-derived patients entered the study during active infection and were followed longitudinally.

The specimen sequenced was peripheral blood. This clonotype originated in an elderly man with COVID-19, enrolled during active disease. V gene TRBV19 combines with J gene TRBJ1-6, with TRBD1 as a possible D gene (5 bases). The DNA of the CDR3 is TGTGCCAGTAGCCCGTGGCGGGACCCGCCACCAAATTCACCCCTCCACTTT. It specifies CASSPWRDPPPNSPLHF. Drawing the rest from reference TRBV19 and TRBJ1-6, the complete variable domain is DGGITQSPKYLFRKEGQNVTLSCEQNLNHDAMYWYRQDPGQGLRLIYYSQIVNDFQKGDIAEGYSVSREKKESFPLTVTSAQKNPTAFYLCASSPWRDPPPNSPLHFGNGTRLTVT.